This paragraph covers one T cell receptor (beta chain) sequence. This entry belongs to a study of blood T cell repertoires in COVID-19. Assay used: immunoSEQ multiplex PCR; TCRdb lists only in-frame clones, some missing. The table records some 320,000 clones, roughly 89% of them present only once. V shed 6 bases, J shed 2 bases, and the junction held 6 bases outside the gene matches. The germline gives CDR1 MDHEN, CDR2 SYDVKM. This CDR3 is 16 amino acids long. The V and J genes are TRBV28 and TRBJ1-5; 11 bases match TRBD1. Sequenced input: PBMCs or T cells enriched from blood (not recorded which). This sequence originates from a man in his sixties who had recovered from COVID-19. This CDR3 reads CASSLGQGAGNQPQHF. CDR3 DNA sequence: TGTGCCAGCAGCCTAGGACAGGGGGCAGGCAATCAGCCCCAGCATTTT.